This passage covers 7 T cell receptor beta chains from one sample sequenced in a study of cytomegalovirus exposure and HLA in healthy donors. In the PCR, 60 Vbeta and 13 Jbeta primers were used. TCRdb keeps only in-frame clones here, not all; method: immunoSEQ multiplex PCR. This table holds about 160,000 clones, approximately 84% found once. The material sequenced was PBMCs. The source of these receptors is a male donor in good health and CMV-seropositive.

The genes are TRBV20-1 and TRBJ1-2; no firm D call. The germline gives CDR1 DFQATT, CDR2 SNEGSKA (reference sequence). V lost 5 bases to trimming and J lost 8 bases, with 9 bases between them. The CDR3 runs 10 residues. This CDR3 reads CSAPREGYTF. For the CDR3, the DNA is TGCAGTGCTCCGCGGGAGGGCTACACCTTC.

This chain uses TRBV25-1 with TRBJ2-5; D gene uncertain. CDR1 and CDR2 (germline): MGHDK, SYGVNS. V shed 1 base and J shed 2 bases, with 8 bases lying between them. There are 14 residues in the CDR3. The CDR3 nucleotides read TGTGCCAGCAGTGAATTTACTGAACAAGAGACCCAGTACTTC. Translated, it gives CASSEFTEQETQYF.

This clone has just a few counts. DNA for the CDR3: TGTGCCAGCAGTGGGACAGGGATTTCCTACGAGCAGTACTTC. Translated: CASSGTGISYEQYF. V usage is TRBV6-1 and J usage is TRBJ2-7, with TRBD1 matching 8 bases. Germline loops: CDR1 MNHNS, CDR2 SASEGT. After removal of 4 bases from V and 1 base from J, the junction contained 3 bases not matched to a gene. The CDR3 has 14 amino acids.

The chain has TRBV2 and TRBJ1-4; D might be TRBD1 (5 bases). Germline-derived CDR1 and CDR2 are SNHLY and FYNNEI. Trimming removed 4 bases from V and 2 bases from J, with 5 bases in between. The CDR3 loop spans 13 amino acids. The DNA for the CDR3 is TGTGCCAGCAGTGGACAGACTAATGAAAAACTGTTTTTT. It encodes CASSGQTNEKLFF.

The rearrangement links TRBV6-5 to TRBJ1-2; D uncertain. Germline loops: CDR1 MNHEY, CDR2 SVGAGI. V was shortened by 7 bases and J by 3 bases, with 15 bases between the two germline ends. This CDR3 spans 14 amino acids. CDR3 sequence (DNA): TGTGCCAGCATCCTTCCTGGAGTGCACTATGGCTACACCTTC. This encodes CASILPGVHYGYTF.

The chain uses TRBV6-5 and TRBJ2-1; TRBD2 aligns across 9 bases. V was pared by 4 bases and J by 7 bases, with 8 bases of the junction left unmatched. Germline CDR1 is MNHEY and CDR2 is SVGAGI. The CDR3 consists of 15 residues. The CDR3 sequence: CASSSPGLAGNEQFF. Here the CDR3 DNA reads TGTGCCAGCAGTTCGCCCGGGCTAGCGGGAAATGAGCAGTTCTTC.

Concerning this clone: A read error may produce the germline difference seen at one junction end. The chain carries TRBV7-2 and TRBJ2-5, with TRBD2 as a possible D gene (5 bases). This CDR3 is 16 amino acids long. Per the germline V gene, CDR1 is SGHTA and CDR2 is FQGNSA. In DNA, the CDR3 is TGTGCCAGCAGCCTAGCCCCCGGCGGCGGCCAAGAGACCCAGTACTTC. It specifies CASSLAPGGGQETQYF.